This T cell receptor beta chain was sequenced in a study of cytomegalovirus exposure and HLA in healthy donors. Turning to the study itself: Tens of millions of unique TCRs, all from HLA-typed donors, were included in an early release of the data.

Study-wide results and limits: Accurate prediction of most subjects' HLA-A and HLA-B alleles from TCR beta sequences was reported. Presence/absence analyses assumed roughly uniform sequencing depth across donors, which may not hold. After further analysis at a later stage, around 17,000 TCR beta sequences were associated with HLA alleles at 0.05 false discovery rate.

V was pared by 1 base and J by 3 bases, with 10 bases between. The CDR3 covers 15 residues. From germline, CDR1 is MNHNS and CDR2 SASEGT. 60 Vbeta and 13 Jbeta primers were used in PCR. Generated by immunoSEQ multiplex PCR, the TCRdb table keeps only in-frame clones and is missing some. The table lists fewer than 130,000 clones, 75% to 80% of them singletons. Regarding this clone: As yet, its antigen is unknown.

The sequencing input was PBMCs. The chain employs TRBV6-1 and TRBJ2-1; D gene ambiguous. The source of this sequence is a woman in her twenties or thirties in good health and CMV-seronegative. CDR3 protein: CASSEGPPFYNEQFF. The DNA for the CDR3 is TGTGCCAGCAGTGAAGGGCCTCCTTTCTACAATGAGCAGTTCTTC.